These 10 T cell receptor beta chains were sequenced from one sample in a study of cytomegalovirus exposure and HLA in healthy donors. In the PCR, 60 Vbeta and 13 Jbeta primers were used. This table comes from immunoSEQ multiplex PCR, and its TCRdb copy is limited to in-frame clones, with some not included. This sample has about 150,000 clones, with more than 75% found just once. Sequencing was carried out using PBMCs. Every receptor here comes from a man in his thirties or forties in good health and CMV-seropositive.

The V gene is TRBV15, the J gene TRBJ2-5; TRBD1 matches 7 bases. Germline CDR1 reads LNHNV; CDR2 reads YYDKDF (reference sequence). The V and J ends lost 8 bases and 4 bases, in that order; junction bases with no gene match: 7. The CDR3 contains 13 residues. For the CDR3, the DNA is TGTGCCACCTCAAGACAGGGAAGAGAGACCCAGTACTTC. Its translation is CATSRQGRETQYF.

The chain is built from TRBV15 and TRBJ1-1; 7 bases are shared with TRBD1. Germline CDR1 reads LNHNV; CDR2 reads YYDKDF (reference sequence). This CDR3 region has 13 residues. V lost 8 bases, J lost 1 base, and 4 bases stayed unmatched. CDR3 amino acids: CATADRANTEAFF. CDR3 DNA sequence: TGTGCCACCGCAGACAGGGCGAACACTGAAGCTTTCTTT.

The J gene is TRBJ2-1, the V gene TRBV5-1, with D unresolved. Trimming shortened V by 0 bases and J by 0 bases, and 7 bases separated the two germline ends. CDR3 length: 15 residues. Germline CDR1 reads SGHRS; CDR2 reads YFSETQ. The CDR3 spells CASSLARNSYNEQFF. The CDR3 nucleotides are TGCGCCAGCAGCTTGGCGAGGAACTCCTACAATGAGCAGTTCTTC.

This chain connects TRBV6-5 to TRBJ2-7; TRBD2 matches 9 bases. This CDR3 is 14 amino acids long. From germline, CDR1 is MNHEY and CDR2 SVGAGI. With 5 bases clipped from V and 6 bases from J, the junction kept 8 bases outside the gene matches. CDR3 in amino acids: CASSILGLASEQYF. CDR3 nucleotides: TGTGCCAGCAGTATCCTCGGACTAGCGAGCGAGCAGTACTTC.

This chain connects TRBV9 to TRBJ2-7; the D gene is possibly TRBD2 (7 bases). The CDR3 length is 15 residues. Deletions cut 0 bases from V and 2 bases from J, with 12 bases between. CDR1 and CDR2 (germline): SGDLS, YYNGEE. The CDR3, as DNA: TGTGCCAGCAGCGTAGGGGGGGGCCTACCCTACGAGCAGTACTTC. Amino acid sequence: CASSVGGGLPYEQYF.

The rearrangement uses TRBV5-1 and TRBJ2-3; TRBD2 matches 16 bases. CDR3 length equals 17 residues. Unmatched junction bases numbered 8, after V lost 4 bases and J lost 6 bases. CDR1 SGHRS and CDR2 YFSETQ come from the germline V gene. CDR3 nucleotides: TGCGCCAGCAGCCAAAGGGGACTAGCGGGAGGGGCGGATACGCAGTATTTT. This sequence encodes CASSQRGLAGGADTQYF.

The chain recombines TRBV9 with TRBJ1-1; D perhaps matches TRBD1 (5 bases). The CDR3 is 15 amino acids. V dropped 0 bases and J dropped 0 bases, with 9 bases sitting between them. The germline CDR1 and CDR2 sequences are SGDLS and YYNGEE. The CDR3 coding sequence is TGTGCCAGCAGCGTAGGAGGACACCTGAACACTGAAGCTTTCTTT. Its translation: CASSVGGHLNTEAFF.

V is TRBV6-1 and J is TRBJ2-4, with 10 bases lining up with TRBD1. V lost 4 bases, J lost 6 bases, and 3 bases stayed unmatched. The CDR3 consists of 14 residues. Per the germline V gene, CDR1 is MNHNS and CDR2 is SASEGT. The CDR3 nucleotides read TGTGCCAGCAGTGGACGGGACAGGGGAAACATTCAGTACTTC. This gives the protein CASSGRDRGNIQYF.

The table lists this clone with a count of one. A read error may produce the germline difference seen at one junction end. The rearrangement links TRBV15 to TRBJ2-3; 8 bases line up with TRBD2. This CDR3 is 15 amino acids long. CDR1 and CDR2 (germline): LNHNV, YYDKDF (reference sequence). The CDR3 region has the DNA TGTGCCACCAGCAGAGATCGGACTAGCAAAGATACGCAGTATTTT. This codes for CATSRDRTSKDTQYF. Together with reference TRBV15 and TRBJ2-3, the CDR3 gives the full variable domain: DAMVIQNPRYQVTQFGKPVTLSCSQTLNHNVMYWYQQKSSQAPKLLFHYYDKDFNNEADTPDNFQSRRPNTSFCFLDIRSPGLGDTAMYLCATSRDRTSKDTQYFGPGTRLTVL.

The gene calls are TRBV5-1 and TRBJ1-4, with 8 bases matching TRBD1. Germline V gene lookup returns CDR1 SGHRS and CDR2 YFSETQ. J was trimmed by 4 bases and V by 3 bases; bases with no gene match: 5. This CDR3 has 15 amino acids. Here the CDR3 reads CASSSVTGDNEKLFF. CDR3 DNA: TGCGCCAGCAGCTCGGTGACAGGGGATAATGAAAAACTGTTTTTT.